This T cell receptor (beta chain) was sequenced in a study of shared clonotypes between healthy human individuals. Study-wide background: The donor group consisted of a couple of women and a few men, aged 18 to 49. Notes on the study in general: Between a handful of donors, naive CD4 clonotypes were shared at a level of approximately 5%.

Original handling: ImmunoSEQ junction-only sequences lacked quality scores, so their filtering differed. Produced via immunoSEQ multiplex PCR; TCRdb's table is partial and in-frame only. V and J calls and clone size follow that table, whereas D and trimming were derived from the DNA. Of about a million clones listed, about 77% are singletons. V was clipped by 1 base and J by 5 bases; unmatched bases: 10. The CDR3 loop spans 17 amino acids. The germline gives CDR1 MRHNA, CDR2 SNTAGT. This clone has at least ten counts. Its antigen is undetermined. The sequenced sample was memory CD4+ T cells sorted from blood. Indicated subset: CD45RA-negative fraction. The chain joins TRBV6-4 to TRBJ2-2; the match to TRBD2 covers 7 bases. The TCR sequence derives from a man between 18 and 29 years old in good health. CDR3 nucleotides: TGTGCCAGCAGTGACTGGAGTCAATCGGGGGGTACCGGGGAGCTGTTTTTT. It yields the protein CASSDWSQSGGTGELFF.